The 14 T cell receptor beta chains listed next were all sequenced from one sample in a study of beta chain features in type 1 diabetes. Of the isolated RNA, all was reverse transcribed, and so the sequenced material was expressed TCRB transcripts. Using immunoSEQ multiplex PCR, the repertoire was profiled, and TCRdb retains in-frame clones only, with some absent. The sample shows hundreds of thousands of clones, less than 15% of them seen only once. Sequences were obtained from central memory CD4+ T cells from blood. Receptor source: a young man in good health.

Regarding this clone: Additional DNA sequences in this sample encode the identical CDR3. Here the CDR3 reads CASSLARSTDTQYF. In DNA form, the CDR3 reads TGTGCCAGCAGCTTAGCCCGTTCGACAGATACGCAGTATTTT. The rearrangement links TRBV7-2 to TRBJ2-3, with unresolved D. Trimming cost V 0 bases and J 3 bases, with 7 bases left between them. CDR3 size: 14 residues. Germline CDR1 and CDR2: SGHTA and FQGNSA. The entire variable domain, with the rest obtained from reference TRBV7-2 and TRBJ2-3, is as follows: GAGVSQSPSNKVTEKGKDVELRCDPISGHTALYWYRQSLGQGLEFLIYFQGNSAPDKSGLPSDRFSAERTGGSVSTLTIQRTQQEDSAVYLCASSLARSTDTQYFGPGTRLTVL.

This clone occurred a few times. The chain links TRBV5-4 to TRBJ2-5, with TRBD1 matching over 10 bases. The J call is doubtful: the DNA matches TRBJ2-7 better. CDR1 and CDR2 (germline): SGHNT, YYREEE (reference sequence). This CDR3 has 13 residues. The CDR3 DNA follows: TGTGCCAGCAGCCGGGACAGGGGCTACGAGCAGTACTTC. Translating it yields CASSRDRGYEQYF.

This chain joins TRBV29-1 and TRBJ1-1; no definite D call. CDR3 length equals 11 residues. V dropped 2 bases and J dropped 11 bases, with 12 bases sitting between them. CDR1 and CDR2 from the germline V gene are SQVTM and ANQGSEA. CDR3 loop: CSVEPAGTAFF. CDR3 nucleotide sequence: TGCAGCGTTGAACCCGCAGGCACCGCTTTCTTT.

V usage is TRBV7-2 and J usage is TRBJ1-2; D possibly corresponds to TRBD1 (6 bases). Per the germline V gene, CDR1 is SGHTA and CDR2 is FQGNSA. Trimming took 7 bases from V and 6 from J, leaving 15 bases between them. This CDR3 has 13 residues. CDR3 bases: TGTGCCAGCACGTTGACAGGTACACATGGCTACACCTTC. It translates to CASTLTGTHGYTF.

The sample holds a few counts of this clone. The junction shows a germline mismatch at one end, possibly a read error. The chain couples TRBV13 to TRBJ1-1, with D unresolved. Germline V gene data show CDR1 as PRHDT and CDR2 as FYEKMQ (reference sequence). This CDR3 contains 15 residues. The CDR3 nucleotides are TGCGCCAGCAGCCAAGATCAGCTTCCGAACACTGAAGCTTTCTTT. It yields the protein CASSQDQLPNTEAFF.

The genes are TRBV4-1 and TRBJ2-5; TRBD2 agrees at 7 bases. Germline V CDR1 and CDR2: MGHRA, YSYEKL. V shed 4 bases, J shed 2 bases, and the junction held 4 bases outside the gene matches. The CDR3 sequence is 14 residues long. CDR3 region: CASSLGGVQETQYF. CDR3 sequence (DNA): TGCGCCAGCAGCCTGGGAGGGGTTCAAGAGACCCAGTACTTC.

The chain is built from TRBV9 and TRBJ2-3, with D uncertain. Germline V CDR1 and CDR2: SGDLS, YYNGEE. The V end lost 3 bases, the J end lost 1 base, and 12 bases lay between the germline ends. The CDR3 extends over 15 amino acids. CDR3: CASSATPSGTDTQYF. The DNA of the CDR3 is TGTGCCAGCAGCGCTACCCCCTCGGGCACAGATACGCAGTATTTT. Combining the CDR3 with reference TRBV9 and TRBJ2-3 gives the whole variable domain DSGVTQTPKHLITATGQRVTLRCSPRSGDLSVYWYQQSLDQGLQFLIQYYNGEERAKGNILERFSAQQFPDLHSELNLSSLELGDSALYFCASSATPSGTDTQYFGPGTRLTVL.

This clone was seen at least ten times. The chain recombines TRBV28 with TRBJ2-7; maybe TRBD2 (6 bases). The CDR3 extends over 14 amino acids. CDR1 and CDR2 (germline): MDHEN, SYDVKM. Trimming pared 8 bases from V and 0 bases from J, leaving 14 bases between. For the CDR3, the DNA is TGTGCCAGCGGCCCCGGGGGATACTCCTACGAGCAGTACGTC. This codes for CASGPGGYSYEQYV.

This clone was recorded a few times. This chain joins TRBV5-1 and TRBJ2-3; D gene unclear. V was shortened by 4 bases and J by 2 bases, with 11 bases between the two germline ends. The CDR3 has 14 amino acids. Germline-derived CDR1 and CDR2 are SGHRS and YFSETQ. As DNA, the CDR3 is TGCGCCAGCAGCCCCGGACGACCCACAGATACGCAGTATTTT. Translating gives CASSPGRPTDTQYF. Variable domain in full (rest from reference TRBV5-1 and TRBJ2-3): KAGVTQTPRYLIKTRGQQVTLSCSPISGHRSVSWYQQTPGQGLQFLFEYFSETQRNKGNFPGRFSGRQFSNSRSEMNVSTLELGDSALYLCASSPGRPTDTQYFGPGTRLTVL.

This clone was detected a few times. This chain links TRBV5-5 with TRBJ2-5; TRBD1 matches 9 bases. CDR1 is SGHKS, CDR2 YYEKEE, per germline (reference sequence). V dropped 4 bases and J dropped 4; count of bases not matched to a gene: 2. The CDR3 extends over 13 amino acids. In DNA form, the CDR3 reads TGTGCCAGCAGCCTGACAGGGGGAGAGACCCAGTACTTC. The encoded protein is CASSLTGGETQYF.

The table lists this clone with many counts. J is TRBJ2-1 and V is TRBV7-9, with TRBD2 matching 13 bases. Germline V gene sequence: CDR1 SEHNR, CDR2 FQNEAQ (reference sequence). Trimming took 7 bases from V and 6 from J; bases not matched to a gene: 3. The CDR3 contains 14 residues. The CDR3 bases are TGTGCCAGCAACCGACTAGCGGGAGGCAATGAGCAGTTCTTC. It encodes CASNRLAGGNEQFF. Together with reference TRBV7-9 and TRBJ2-1, the CDR3 gives the full variable domain: DTGVSQNPRHKITKRGQNVTFRCDPISEHNRLYWYRQTLGQGPEFLTYFQNEAQLEKSRLLSDRFSAERPKGSFSTLEIQRTEQGDSAMYLCASNRLAGGNEQFFGPGTRLTVL.

The rearrangement links TRBV15 to TRBJ2-3; 8 bases are a match to TRBD2. The CDR3 totals 19 residues. In germline, CDR1 is LNHNV, CDR2 YYDKDF (reference sequence). The V segment lost 3 bases and the J segment 1 base; nucleotides outside the gene matches: 15. DNA of the CDR3: TGTGCCACCAGCAGGGCAATAGCGGGGATCGCTTTCCGCACAGATACGCAGTATTTT. It translates to CATSRAIAGIAFRTDTQYF.

This clone was seen only a few times. The V and J genes are TRBV4-2 and TRBJ2-3; the match to TRBD1 covers 12 bases. Germline assignment: CDR1 LGHNA and CDR2 YNFKEQ. The V and J ends lost 0 bases and 4 bases, in that order; junction bases with no gene match: 5. The length of the CDR3 is 17 residues. Here the CDR3 DNA reads TGTGCCAGCAGCCAAGATGGGACAGGGGGCCTCGCAGATACGCAGTATTTT. Protein sequence: CASSQDGTGGLADTQYF.

This clone has a handful of counts. The chain is built from TRBV25-1 and TRBJ1-2, with D maybe TRBD1 (6 bases). Germline V gene sequence: CDR1 MGHDK, CDR2 SYGVNS. This CDR3 has 15 amino acids. V was cut by 6 bases and J by 2 bases, with 16 bases left in between. For the CDR3, the DNA is TGTGCCAGCAGACGAACAGGGTCGGACAACTATGGCTACACCTTC. Protein sequence: CASRRTGSDNYGYTF.